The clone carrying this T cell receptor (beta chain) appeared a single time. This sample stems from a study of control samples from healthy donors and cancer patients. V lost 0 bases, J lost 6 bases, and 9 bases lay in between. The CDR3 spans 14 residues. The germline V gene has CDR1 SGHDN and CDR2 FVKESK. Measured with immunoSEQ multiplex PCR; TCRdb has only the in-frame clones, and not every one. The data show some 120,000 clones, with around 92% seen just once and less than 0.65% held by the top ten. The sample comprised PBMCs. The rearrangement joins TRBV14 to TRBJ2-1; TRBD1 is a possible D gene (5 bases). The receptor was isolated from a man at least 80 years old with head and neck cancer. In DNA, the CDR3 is TGTGCCAGCAGCCAAGAAGCAGGGTTCAATGAGCAGTTCTTC. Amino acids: CASSQEAGFNEQFF.